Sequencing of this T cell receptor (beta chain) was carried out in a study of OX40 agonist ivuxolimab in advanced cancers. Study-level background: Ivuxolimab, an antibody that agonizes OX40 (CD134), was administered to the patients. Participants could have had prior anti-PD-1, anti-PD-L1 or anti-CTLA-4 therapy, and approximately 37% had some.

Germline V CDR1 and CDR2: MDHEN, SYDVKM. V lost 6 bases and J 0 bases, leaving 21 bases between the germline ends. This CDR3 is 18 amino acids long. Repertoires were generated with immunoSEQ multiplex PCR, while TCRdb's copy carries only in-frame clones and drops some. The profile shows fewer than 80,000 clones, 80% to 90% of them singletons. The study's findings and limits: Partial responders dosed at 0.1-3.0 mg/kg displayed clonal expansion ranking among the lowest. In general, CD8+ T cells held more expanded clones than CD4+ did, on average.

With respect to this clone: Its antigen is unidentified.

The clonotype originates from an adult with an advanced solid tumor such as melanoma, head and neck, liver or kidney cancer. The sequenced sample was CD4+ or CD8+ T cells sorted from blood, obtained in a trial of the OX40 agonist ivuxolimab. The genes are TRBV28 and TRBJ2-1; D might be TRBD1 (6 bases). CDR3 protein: CASRFLPQGRSSYNEQFF. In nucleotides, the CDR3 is TGTGCCAGCAGGTTTCTCCCGCAGGGGCGAAGCTCCTACAATGAGCAGTTCTTC.